The entry below gives a single T cell receptor (beta chain) sequence along with its context. The antigen is unknown. PCR primers comprised 60 Vbeta and 13 Jbeta primers. Assay: immunoSEQ multiplex PCR; the TCRdb copy retains only in-frame clones and omits some. The sample holds 100,000 or so clones, about 80% seen once. The data stem from a study of cytomegalovirus exposure and HLA in healthy donors. J was trimmed by 5 bases and V by 5 bases; bases with no gene match: 3. The CDR3 totals 14 residues. Germline lookup yields CDR1 LNHNV and CDR2 YYDKDF (reference sequence). Study results and caveats: A later analysis linked a missense variant in DCLRE1C to the trimming of TCR beta V and J genes. Prior analysis indicated that the majority of TCR beta V segments exhibited productivity approximately 87% or approximately 30% of the time.

The TCR sequence derives from a middle-aged man in good health and CMV-seropositive. The rearrangement links TRBV15 to TRBJ1-5, with TRBD1 matching 10 bases. The sample was PBMCs. The CDR3 region is CATSRQGADQPQHF. Written as DNA, the CDR3 is TGTGCCACCAGCCGACAGGGGGCCGATCAGCCCCAGCATTTT. The full variable domain, with the rest looked up from reference TRBV15 and TRBJ1-5, is DAMVIQNPRYQVTQFGKPVTLSCSQTLNHNVMYWYQQKSSQAPKLLFHYYDKDFNNEADTPDNFQSRRPNTSFCFLDIRSPGLGDTAMYLCATSRQGADQPQHFGDGTRLSIL.